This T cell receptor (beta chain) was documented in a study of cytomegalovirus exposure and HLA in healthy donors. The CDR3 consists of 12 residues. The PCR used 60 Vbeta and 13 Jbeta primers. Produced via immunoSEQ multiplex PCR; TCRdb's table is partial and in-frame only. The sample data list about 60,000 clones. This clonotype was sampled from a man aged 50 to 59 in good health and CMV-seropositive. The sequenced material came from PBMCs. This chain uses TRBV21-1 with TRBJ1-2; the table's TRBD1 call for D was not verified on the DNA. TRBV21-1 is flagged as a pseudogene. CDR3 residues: CASSTGGYGYTF. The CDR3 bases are TGTGCCAGCTCGACAGGGGGCTATGGCTACACCTTC.